This T cell receptor (beta chain) was profiled in a study of shared clonotypes between healthy human individuals. This clone appeared a single time. Per the germline V gene, CDR1 is LGHNA and CDR2 is YNFKEQ. V was pared by 4 bases and J by 7 bases, with 16 bases of the junction left unmatched. The CDR3 runs 18 residues. It was CD45RO-negative cells, positively selected for CCR7, that made up naive CD8 cells, with terminally differentiated effector memory CD45RA+ cells excluded. Repertoires were generated with immunoSEQ multiplex PCR, while TCRdb's copy carries only in-frame clones and drops some. This table has some 2.1 million clones, approximately 94% appearing once.

Sample: naive CD8+ T cells sorted from blood. The V call is TRBV4-2, the J call TRBJ2-2, with TRBD1 matching over 9 bases. The receptor was isolated from a man in his late teens or twenties in good health. Here the CDR3 DNA reads TGTGCCAGCAGCCCGAATGCCGGGGACAGGGCAAAAGGCGGGGAGCTGTTTTTT. Its protein is CASSPNAGDRAKGGELFF.